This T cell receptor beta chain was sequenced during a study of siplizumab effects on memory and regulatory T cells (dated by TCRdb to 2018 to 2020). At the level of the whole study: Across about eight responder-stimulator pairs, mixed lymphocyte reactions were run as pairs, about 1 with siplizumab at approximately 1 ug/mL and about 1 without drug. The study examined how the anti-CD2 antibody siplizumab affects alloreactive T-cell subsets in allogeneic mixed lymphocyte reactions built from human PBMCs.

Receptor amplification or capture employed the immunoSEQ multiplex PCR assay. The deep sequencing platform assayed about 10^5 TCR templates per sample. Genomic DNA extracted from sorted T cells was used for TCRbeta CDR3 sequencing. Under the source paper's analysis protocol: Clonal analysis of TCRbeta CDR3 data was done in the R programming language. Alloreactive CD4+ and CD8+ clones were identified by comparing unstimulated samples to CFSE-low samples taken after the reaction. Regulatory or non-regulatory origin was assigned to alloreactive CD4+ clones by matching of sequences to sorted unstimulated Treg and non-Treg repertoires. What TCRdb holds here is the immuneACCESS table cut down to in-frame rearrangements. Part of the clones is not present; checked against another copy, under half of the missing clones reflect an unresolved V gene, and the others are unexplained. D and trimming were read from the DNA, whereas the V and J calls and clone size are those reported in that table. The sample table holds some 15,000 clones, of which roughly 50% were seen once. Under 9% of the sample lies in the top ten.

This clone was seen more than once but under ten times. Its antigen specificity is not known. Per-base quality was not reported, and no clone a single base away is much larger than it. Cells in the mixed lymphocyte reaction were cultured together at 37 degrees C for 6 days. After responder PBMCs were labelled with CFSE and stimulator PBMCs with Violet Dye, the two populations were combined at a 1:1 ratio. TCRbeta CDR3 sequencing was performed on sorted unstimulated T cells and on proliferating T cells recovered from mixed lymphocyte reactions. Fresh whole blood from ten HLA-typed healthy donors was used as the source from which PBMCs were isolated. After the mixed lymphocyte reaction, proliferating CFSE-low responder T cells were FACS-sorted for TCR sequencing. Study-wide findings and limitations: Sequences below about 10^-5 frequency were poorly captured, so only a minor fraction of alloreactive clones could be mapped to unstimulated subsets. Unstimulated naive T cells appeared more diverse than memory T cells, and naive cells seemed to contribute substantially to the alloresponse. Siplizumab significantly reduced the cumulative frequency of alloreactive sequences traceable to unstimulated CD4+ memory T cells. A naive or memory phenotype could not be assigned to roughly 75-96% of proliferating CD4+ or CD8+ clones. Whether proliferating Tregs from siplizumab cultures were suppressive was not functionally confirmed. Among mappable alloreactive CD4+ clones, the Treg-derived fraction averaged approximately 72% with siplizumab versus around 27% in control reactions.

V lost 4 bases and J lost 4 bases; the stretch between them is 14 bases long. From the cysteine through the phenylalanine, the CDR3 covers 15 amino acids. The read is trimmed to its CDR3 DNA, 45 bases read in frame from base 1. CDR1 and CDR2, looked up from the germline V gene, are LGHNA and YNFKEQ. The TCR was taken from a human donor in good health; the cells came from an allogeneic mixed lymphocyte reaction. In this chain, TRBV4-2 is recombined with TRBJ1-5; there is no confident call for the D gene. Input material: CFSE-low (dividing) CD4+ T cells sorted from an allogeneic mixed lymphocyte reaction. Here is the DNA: TGTGCCAGCAGCCCATGGGAGAGCTCTAATCAGCCCCAGCATTTT. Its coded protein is CASSPWESSNQPQHF.